This T cell receptor beta chain originates from a study of T-cell memory formation after mild COVID-19. This clonotype was picked up a small number of times. TCRdb recomputed calls from the 5' RACE reads with MiXCR, one row per CDR3 protein. The sample has roughly 260,000 distinct CDR3 sequences; over 15% are singletons. V lost 5 bases, J lost 2 bases, and 12 bases lay in between. CDR1 and CDR2 (germline): SQVTM, ANQGSEA. CDR3 length: 13 amino acids. The chain combines TRBV29-1 with TRBJ1-1; a possible D gene is TRBD1 (6 bases). The source is a man aged 18 to 30 who had mild COVID-19 (a few samples of this study predate the infection). Cell type and time point are not known. The sequenced sample was PBMCs or a T cell subset sorted from them (not recorded which). The CDR3 region is CSVFMGTNTEAFF. CDR3 in DNA: TGCAGCGTTTTTATGGGGACAAACACTGAAGCTTTCTTT.